This T cell receptor beta chain was obtained from a study of graft-versus-host responses after intestinal transplantation. The germline V and J ends were trimmed by 1 base and 2 bases, with 10 bases remaining between them. This CDR3 comprises 14 residues. Per germline, CDR1 SGHNT and CDR2 YYREEE (reference sequence). This clone is judged medium-sized (0.01 to 0.1%). The antigen remains unidentified. The table came from immunoSEQ multiplex PCR; TCRdb's copy has only in-frame clones and leaves some out. The data show about 51,000 clones, around 89% seen once. The V call is TRBV5-4, the J call TRBJ2-7, with D perhaps TRBD1 (5 bases). This sample comprised unstimulated CD4+ T cells sorted from spleen or lymph node cells, obtained before transplant. The receptor was derived from a human donor who was the organ donor for an intestinal transplant. In DNA form, the CDR3 reads TGTGCCAGCAGCTTGAGGCCAGGGCCCTACGAGCAGTACTTC. Translation: CASSLRPGPYEQYF.